What follows are 9 T cell receptor beta chains derived from one specimen sequenced in a study of T cells in Graves' hyperthyroidism and ophthalmopathy. Amplified TCR beta CDR3 regions derived from RNA transcripts. When the TCR CDR3 underwent first-round RT-PCR, the HTBI primer set was used. TCRdb analysed the multiplex PCR reads with MiXCR anew, one entry per CDR3 protein. The table includes roughly 500,000 distinct CDR3 sequences, 35% to 50% detected once. The sample consisted of peripheral blood or thyroid tissue (not recorded which). These receptors all come from an adult woman with Graves' disease, either hyperthyroidism or ophthalmopathy (not recorded which).

This clonotype was seen repeatedly, ten times or more. The V gene is TRBV11-2, the J gene TRBJ1-1; D ambiguous. The CDR3 totals 14 residues. In germline, CDR1 is SGHAT, CDR2 FQNNGV. The V end lost 5 bases, the J end lost 1 base, and 11 bases lay between the germline ends. The CDR3 loop is CASSPQLTNTEAFF. CDR3 coding DNA: TGTGCCAGCAGCCCACAGCTTACGAACACTGAAGCTTTCTTT.

The chain combines TRBV10-3 with TRBJ2-7, with D tentatively TRBD1 or TRBD2 (5 bases each). Looked up from germline, CDR1 is ENHRY and CDR2 is SYGVKD. The CDR3 runs to 11 residues. V was shortened by 5 bases and J by 6 bases, with 8 bases between the two germline ends. The CDR3 loop is CAISRGVEQYF. CDR3 coding DNA: TGTGCCATCAGTCGAGGGGTCGAGCAGTACTTC.

Only one count was recorded for this clonotype. This rearrangement joins TRBV10-3 to TRBJ1-5; no clear D. V was pared by 8 bases and J by 3 bases, with 8 bases between. Germline V gives CDR1 ENHRY, CDR2 SYGVKD. The CDR3 length is 12 residues. The CDR3 DNA sequence: TGTGCCATCCGGGATTTCAATCAGCCCCAGCATTTT. Its protein product is CAIRDFNQPQHF.

The V and J genes are TRBV2 and TRBJ1-5; D call uncertain. Germline CDR1 is SNHLY and CDR2 is FYNNEI. This CDR3 is 13 amino acids long. V shed 6 bases and J shed 4 bases, with 10 bases lying between them. CDR3 amino acids: CASSQSWNQPQHF. The CDR3 DNA reads TGTGCCAGCAGCCAAAGTTGGAATCAGCCCCAGCATTTT.

This clonotype has more than one count but fewer than ten. V and J are TRBV29-1 and TRBJ2-7; TRBD2 matches 7 bases. CDR1 SQVTM and CDR2 ANQGSEA come from the germline V gene. J gave up 4 bases and V 7 bases, and 13 bases lay outside the gene matches. The CDR3 sequence is 14 residues long. Here the CDR3 reads CSAAGRGTSYEQYF. The CDR3 nucleotides are TGCAGCGCCGCAGGGAGGGGCACCTCGTACGAGCAGTACTTC.

V usage is TRBV2 and J usage is TRBJ2-5; 8 positions agree with TRBD2. This CDR3 spans 16 amino acids. V was pared by 6 bases and J by 5 bases, with 14 bases of the junction left unmatched. Per germline, CDR1 SNHLY and CDR2 FYNNEI. CDR3 nucleotide sequence: TGTGCCAGCAGGGGGATCGTGAGCGGGAGCCTGGAGACCCAGTACTTC. Its protein product is CASRGIVSGSLETQYF.

The sample holds a few counts of this clonotype. The chain uses TRBV6-2 or TRBV6-3 and TRBJ2-7; the D gene is possibly TRBD1 (6 bases). Trimming cost V 4 bases and J 6 bases, with 13 bases left between them. The germline V gene encodes CDR1 MNHEY and CDR2 SVGEGT. The CDR3 contains 13 residues. The CDR3 region is CASSSGAGGEQYF. The CDR3 DNA reads TGTGCCAGCAGTTCAGGGGCCGGTGGCGAGCAGTACTTC.

This clonotype has a handful of counts. This chain uses TRBV2 with TRBJ1-2; possible D gene TRBD1, 6 bases. CDR3 length equals 12 residues. Trimming stripped 6 bases from V and 8 bases from J, with 13 bases between. Germline CDR1 and CDR2: SNHLY and FYNNEI. As DNA, the CDR3 is TGTGCCAGCAGGGGAGGACAGCAGGGCTACACCTTC. Protein: CASRGGQQGYTF.

The V gene is TRBV7-8, the J gene TRBJ1-2; 9 nucleotides match TRBD1. The CDR3 is made up of 16 amino acids. V lost 2 bases and J lost 3; bases outside the gene matches: 7. Germline CDR1 reads SGHVS; CDR2 reads FQNEAQ. The CDR3 loop reads CASSLSTDRGDYGYTF. The CDR3 region has the DNA TGTGCCAGCAGCTTATCGACGGACAGGGGAGACTATGGCTACACCTTC.